One sample yielded the 5 T cell receptor beta chains listed below, sequenced in a study of OX40 agonist ivuxolimab in advanced cancers. The library was obtained by the immunoSEQ multiplex PCR assay. Held by TCRdb, this immuneACCESS table contains in-frame sequences only and omits some clones. Under half of the omission traces to an unresolved V gene where checked; the cause of the rest is unknown. This sample has roughly 100,000 clones in its table, and 70% to 90% of those were observed once. The ten largest clones represent 6.5% to 9% of the sample. This sample comprised CD4+ or CD8+ T cells sorted from blood, obtained in a trial of the OX40 agonist ivuxolimab. The receptors stem from an adult with an advanced solid tumor such as melanoma, head and neck, liver or kidney cancer.

The genes are TRBV28 and TRBJ2-7, with D possibly being TRBD1 or TRBD2 (5 bases each). The CDR3 loop spans 12 amino acids. Trimming took off 8 bases at V and 5 bases at J, with 13 bases between the two ends. Germline V gene data show CDR1 as MDHEN and CDR2 as SYDVKM. DNA for the CDR3: TGTGCCAGCGGGGGTAGCGTCGACGAGCAGTACTTC. Protein: CASGGSVDEQYF.

This rearrangement joins TRBV7-3 to TRBJ2-4, with 9 bases fitting TRBD2. In germline, CDR1 is SGHTA, CDR2 FQGTGA. J lost 8 bases, V lost 4 bases, and 9 bases had no gene match. This CDR3 is 15 amino acids long. CDR3 coding DNA: TGTGCCAGCAGCTCGGGGACTAGCAATGGGGACATTCAGTACTTC. It translates to CASSSGTSNGDIQYF.

This chain uses TRBV11-2 with TRBJ2-7; no firm D call. The CDR3 is 13 amino acids. With 5 bases removed from V and 4 bases from J, the gap between germline ends came to 12 bases. Germline assignment: CDR1 SGHAT and CDR2 FQNNGV. CDR3 loop: CASSPQEVYEQYF. Written as DNA, the CDR3 is TGTGCCAGCAGCCCGCAGGAAGTTTACGAGCAGTACTTC.

This sequence joins TRBV10-1 and TRBJ2-1; D possibly uses TRBD1 or TRBD2 (5 bases each). Trimming took 1 base from V and 8 from J, leaving 18 bases between them. The germline CDR1 and CDR2 sequences are WNHNN and SYGVQD (reference sequence). The CDR3 has 16 residues. CDR3 sequence reads: CASSEFEGSGLDEQFF. Here the CDR3 DNA reads TGCGCCAGCAGTGAGTTTGAGGGGAGCGGCCTGGATGAGCAGTTCTTC.

The chain carries TRBV29-1 and TRBJ2-1, with D unclear. Trimming pared 3 bases from V and 5 bases from J, leaving 2 bases between. The CDR3 extends over 10 amino acids. Germline values: CDR1 SQVTM, CDR2 ANQGSEA. The DNA of the CDR3 is TGCAGCGTTGACCACAATGAGCAGTTCTTC. It is translated as CSVDHNEQFF.